This T cell receptor (beta chain) was documented in a study of blood T cell repertoires in COVID-19. Overall study context: In each case, the material was cDNA or gDNA derived from T cells, B-cell-depleted T cells, or PBMCs.

The repertoire was sequenced with immunoSEQ multiplex PCR; TCRdb's copy has only in-frame clones and lacks some. The table lists about 370,000 clones, around 92% of them singletons. Germline CDR1 is KGHSH and CDR2 is LQKENI. Trimming shortened V by 2 bases and J by 5 bases, and 19 bases separated the two germline ends. CDR3 length: 17 residues. Membership in each cohort depended on participant-reported clinical history. For recovered donors of Cohort 3, there were two negative PCRs, clearance, or symptom resolution. This receptor was taken from a woman aged 30 to 39 who had recovered from COVID-19. The sample taken for sequencing was PBMCs or T cells enriched from blood (not recorded which). The V call is TRBV18, the J call TRBJ2-1; D is possibly TRBD2 (5 bases). CDR3: CASSPSAGNQRHNEQFF. CDR3 coding DNA: TGTGCCAGCTCACCAAGCGCCGGGAACCAACGGCACAATGAGCAGTTCTTC.